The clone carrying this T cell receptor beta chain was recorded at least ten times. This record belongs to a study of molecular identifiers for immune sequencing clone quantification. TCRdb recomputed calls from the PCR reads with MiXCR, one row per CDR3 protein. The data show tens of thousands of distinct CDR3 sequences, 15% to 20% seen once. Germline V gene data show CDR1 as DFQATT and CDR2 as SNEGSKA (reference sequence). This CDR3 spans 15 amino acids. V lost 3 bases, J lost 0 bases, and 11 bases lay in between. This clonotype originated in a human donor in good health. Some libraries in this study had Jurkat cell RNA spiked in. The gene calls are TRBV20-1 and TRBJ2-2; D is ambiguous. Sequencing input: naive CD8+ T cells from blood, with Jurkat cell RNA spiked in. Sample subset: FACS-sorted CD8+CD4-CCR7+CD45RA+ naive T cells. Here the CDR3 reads CSASPPQANTGELFF. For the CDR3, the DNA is TGCAGTGCTAGTCCTCCGCAGGCGAACACCGGGGAGCTGTTTTTT.